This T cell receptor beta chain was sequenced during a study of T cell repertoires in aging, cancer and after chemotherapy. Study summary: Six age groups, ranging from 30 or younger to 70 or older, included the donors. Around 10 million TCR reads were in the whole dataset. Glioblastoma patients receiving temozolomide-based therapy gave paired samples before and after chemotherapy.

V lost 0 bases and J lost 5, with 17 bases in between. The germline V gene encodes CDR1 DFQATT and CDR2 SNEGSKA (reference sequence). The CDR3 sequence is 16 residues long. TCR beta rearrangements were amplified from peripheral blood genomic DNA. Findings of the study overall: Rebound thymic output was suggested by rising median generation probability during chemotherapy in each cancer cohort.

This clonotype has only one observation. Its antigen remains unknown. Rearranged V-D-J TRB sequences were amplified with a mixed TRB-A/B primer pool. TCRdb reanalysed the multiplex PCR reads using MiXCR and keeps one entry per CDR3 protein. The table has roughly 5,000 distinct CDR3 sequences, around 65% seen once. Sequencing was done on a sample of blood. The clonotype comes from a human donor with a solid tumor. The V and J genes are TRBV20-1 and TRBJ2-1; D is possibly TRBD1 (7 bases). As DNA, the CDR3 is TGCAGTGCTAGAGATTGGGGGGACAGTTCACACAATGAGCAGTTCTTC. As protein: CSARDWGDSSHNEQFF.